A single sample gave rise to the 9 T cell receptor beta chains below, sequenced in a study of Ad26.COV2.S vaccination and SARS-CoV-2 variants (dated by TCRdb to the early 2020s). The treatment or condition label of this sample denotes: about 20 received Ad26.COV2.S at low or high dose, single or two shots; about 5 received placebo; per-sample allocation not given. Repertoires of vaccine and placebo recipients were sequenced from samples collected on day 63 after the first injection. To prepare the library, the immunoSEQ multiplex PCR assay was applied. TCRdb mirrors the immuneACCESS table, restricted to in-frame sequences. Some clones are absent from its copies; in checked studies, under half trace to an unresolved V gene, and the reason for the others is unknown. The sample table contains more than 400,000 clones; only one count was recorded for about 90% of them. Over 1.5% of the sample is held by the ten biggest clonotypes.

The input for sequencing was peripheral blood, taken in a trial of Ad26.COV2.S vaccine versus placebo. The receptors here all came from a person between 18 and 65 years old who received the Ad26.COV2.S COVID-19 vaccine or a placebo.

The rearrangement uses TRBV6-5 and TRBJ2-5; D perhaps matches TRBD1 (5 bases). The CDR3 spans 16 residues. V was clipped by 0 bases and J by 5 bases, with 16 bases between them. From germline, CDR1 is MNHEY and CDR2 SVGAGI. The CDR3 reads CASSYSTRQGTETQYF. CDR3 sequence (DNA): TGTGCCAGCAGTTACTCGACTCGTCAGGGAACCGAGACCCAGTACTTC.

The rearrangement uses TRBV13 and TRBJ2-1; D perhaps matches TRBD2 (6 bases). V was pared by 4 bases and J by 5 bases, with 18 bases between. The CDR3 consists of 16 residues. CDR1 and CDR2 from the germline V gene are PRHDT and FYEKMQ (reference sequence). The CDR3 here is CASSSPAVSGNNEQFF. The CDR3 nucleotides read TGTGCCAGCAGCTCACCGGCGGTTAGCGGAAACAATGAGCAGTTCTTC.

The chain uses TRBV6-5 and TRBJ1-2; possible D gene TRBD1, 5 bases. Looked up from germline, CDR1 is MNHEY and CDR2 is SVGAGI. The CDR3 spans 14 residues. V lost 9 bases, J lost 8 bases, and 22 bases lay in between. The CDR3 is CASRRRFREGGYTF. The CDR3, as DNA: TGTGCCAGTCGAAGAAGGTTCAGGGAGGGCGGCTACACCTTC.

V is TRBV9 and J is TRBJ2-3, with 14 bases identical to TRBD2. V lost 0 bases to trimming and J lost 6 bases; unmatched junction nucleotides: 6. CDR1 and CDR2 (germline): SGDLS, YYNGEE. The CDR3 runs 17 residues. The CDR3 sequence: CASSVVGLAGAADTQYF. CDR3 coding DNA: TGTGCCAGCAGCGTAGTGGGACTAGCGGGGGCCGCGGATACGCAGTATTTT.

The chain combines TRBV5-4 with TRBJ1-1, with TRBD1 identical over 8 bases. V trimming: 0 bases; J trimming: 3 bases; junction bases outside the gene matches: 10. Per germline, CDR1 SGHNT and CDR2 YYREEE (reference sequence). CDR3 length: 17 amino acids. CDR3 region: CASSLAIRQGRDTEAFF. In DNA, the CDR3 is TGTGCCAGCAGCTTGGCGATTCGACAGGGGCGCGACACTGAAGCTTTCTTT.

The CDR3, as DNA: TGCGCCAGCAGCCCCATGGGGTGGGAAGAGACCCAGTACTTC. Protein product: CASSPMGWEETQYF. The J gene is TRBJ2-5, the V gene TRBV5-1; D call uncertain. Germline V gene sequence: CDR1 SGHRS, CDR2 YFSETQ. The CDR3 is 14 amino acids. Trimming shortened V by 4 bases and J by 3 bases, and 13 bases separated the two germline ends.

This sequence joins TRBV27 and TRBJ2-3; D is unclear. V was pared by 6 bases and J by 4 bases, with 23 bases between. In germline, CDR1 is MNHEY, CDR2 SMNVEV (reference sequence). The CDR3 is 17 amino acids. The CDR3: CASSSIGYGPGPDTQYF. The DNA of the CDR3 is TGTGCCAGCAGCTCCATTGGATACGGACCGGGCCCAGATACGCAGTATTTT.

V usage is TRBV19 and J usage is TRBJ1-2; possibly TRBD1 for D (5 bases). Germline V gene sequence: CDR1 LNHDA, CDR2 SQIVND (reference sequence). The V gene lost 4 bases and the J gene lost 8 bases, with 11 bases spanning the gap. The CDR3 is 12 residues long. The CDR3 DNA reads as TGTGCCAGTAGTAAGACGAGACAGGGCTACACCTTC. As protein: CASSKTRQGYTF.

V and J are TRBV18 and TRBJ2-1; 8 bases align to TRBD2. This CDR3 has 17 residues. Germline V CDR1 and CDR2: KGHSH, LQKENI. J was trimmed by 3 bases and V by 3 bases; bases with no gene match: 10. The CDR3 DNA is TGTGCCAGCTCACCGCCGGTCCAGCTAGCGGGCTACAATGAGCAGTTCTTC. Translating gives CASSPPVQLAGYNEQFF.